The entry below describes one TCR beta chain. Its antigen is still unknown. Germline V lookup: CDR1 MNHEY, CDR2 SVGEGT. The CDR3 is 16 residues long. Trimming left V 5 bases short and J 3 bases short, with 19 bases between. The record originates from a study of blood T cells in healthy people across ages. General study points: Getting older went along with TCR beta diversity per million T cells dropping roughly linearly.

Combining a sample-barcoded 5' primer with a J-beta primer mix, a second PCR ran for about 6 to 12 cycles. Using its own MiXCR run on the 5' RACE reads, TCRdb lists one record per CDR3 protein. Of some 1.5 million distinct CDR3 sequences listed, roughly 28% are singletons. This TCR derives from a woman aged 30 to 39 in good health. Sequenced sample: blood. This sequence joins TRBV6-2 or TRBV6-3 and TRBJ1-2; D not certain. DNA for the CDR3: TGTGCCAGCAGTCACAACGCGCTGCGAGTCGACTATGGCTACACCTTC. It codes for CASSHNALRVDYGYTF.